Here is one T cell receptor beta chain with its context. Its antigen remains unknown. This sample is part of a study of T cell responses to AZD1222 COVID-19 vaccine. Study-wide results and caveats: Most donors were white British and more were female, and clonal diversity was possibly underestimated.

V shed 1 base and J 2 bases; nucleotides not matched to a gene: 4. Germline loops: CDR1 MNHEY, CDR2 SVGAGI. CDR3 size: 16 residues. Assay: immunoSEQ multiplex PCR; the TCRdb copy retains only in-frame clones and omits some. The profile covers 100,000 or so clones, with nearly 90% appearing a single time and 2.5% to 3% taken by the ten largest. The source was peripheral blood, collected on day 0 of AZD1222 vaccination. This clonotype was obtained from an adult in good health. V gene TRBV6-5 combines with J gene TRBJ2-1; 8 nucleotides agree with TRBD1. This CDR3 reads CASSYFGQGPYNEQFF. DNA of the CDR3: TGTGCCAGCAGTTACTTTGGACAGGGACCCTACAATGAGCAGTTCTTC.